Below are 24 T cell receptor beta chains sequenced from a single sample in a study of T cell changes during pregnancy in multiple sclerosis. The repertoire was sequenced with immunoSEQ multiplex PCR; TCRdb's copy has only in-frame clones and lacks some. The sample consists of roughly 110,000 clones, 91% of them appearing once. The source was peripheral blood, collected before pregnancy. These receptors all stem from a female donor with multiple sclerosis, enrolled in a pregnancy study.

This clone showed up just a few times. The chain links TRBV30 to TRBJ1-3; D is uncertain. This CDR3 has 16 amino acids. V lost 0 bases and J lost 0, with 12 bases in between. The germline V gene encodes CDR1 GTSNPN and CDR2 SVGIG (reference sequence). CDR3 sequence (DNA): TGTGCCTGGAGTGTAGTGGGAGGCAACTCTGGAAACACCATATATTTT. Protein: CAWSVVGGNSGNTIYF.

This clone was seen only once. This chain connects TRBV7-3 to TRBJ1-2; D is uncertain. The germline V and J ends were trimmed by 5 bases and 2 bases, with 9 bases remaining between them. The V gene's germline CDR1 is SGHTA and CDR2 FQGTGA. This CDR3 spans 13 amino acids. CDR3 bases: TGTGCCAGCAGCCCCGGTCTAAACTATGGCTACACCTTC. As protein: CASSPGLNYGYTF.

A single count supports this clone. The V and J genes are TRBV11-2 and TRBJ1-1, with TRBD1 matching over 7 bases. This CDR3 is 14 amino acids long. J was trimmed by 0 bases and V by 5 bases; bases with no gene match: 3. CDR1 is SGHAT and CDR2 is FQNNGV in the germline V gene. The CDR3 sequence is CASSPGGVNTEAFF. The CDR3 DNA reads TGTGCCAGCAGCCCAGGGGGAGTGAACACTGAAGCTTTCTTT.

On this clone itself: At one end the junction does not follow the germline gene, possibly because of a read error. V and J are TRBV6-6 and TRBJ1-3; D is uncertain. Germline V gene sequence: CDR1 MNHNY, CDR2 SVGAGI (reference sequence). CDR3 length: 16 residues. DNA for the CDR3: TGTGCCAGCCTACCGGGTTCCAAAGTCTCTGAAAACACCATATATTTT. Encoded protein: CASLPGSKVSENTIYF.

The V and J genes are TRBV13 and TRBJ2-3; D remains ambiguous. The CDR3 runs to 12 residues. V was cut by 10 bases and J by 1 base, with 9 bases left in between. Germline V CDR1 and CDR2: PRHDT, FYEKMQ (reference sequence). Here the CDR3 reads CATSMGTDTQYF. CDR3 coding DNA: TGTGCCACCTCTATGGGCACAGATACGCAGTATTTT.

V gene TRBV5-6 combines with J gene TRBJ2-3; tentative D call: TRBD1 (6 bases). This CDR3 comprises 14 residues. The V and J ends lost 3 bases and 3 bases respectively, with 11 bases between them. The germline gives CDR1 SGHDT, CDR2 YYEEEE. CDR3: CASSSGTSTDTQYF. The CDR3 DNA is TGTGCCAGCAGCTCCGGGACATCAACAGATACGCAGTATTTT.

The V and J genes are TRBV11-3 and TRBJ2-7, with D possibly being TRBD1 (6 bases). The germline gives CDR1 SGHNT, CDR2 YENEEA. This CDR3 is 17 amino acids long. The V end was cut by 2 bases, the J end by 2 bases, with 19 bases between. The CDR3 loop is CASSLRVSDSGAYEQYF. The CDR3, as DNA: TGTGCCAGCAGCTTAAGGGTCTCGGACAGCGGCGCCTACGAGCAGTACTTC.

The J gene is TRBJ1-1, the V gene TRBV27; TRBD1 is a possible D gene (5 bases). Germline assignment: CDR1 MNHEY and CDR2 SMNVEV (reference sequence). V was shortened by 7 bases and J by 2 bases, with 11 bases between the two germline ends. The CDR3 is 13 residues long. CDR3 loop: CASKQTDNTEAFF. CDR3 DNA: TGTGCCAGCAAGCAGACAGATAACACTGAAGCTTTCTTT.

The chain recombines TRBV7-9 with TRBJ1-1; 7 bases are a match to TRBD1. The CDR3 length is 14 residues. CDR1 and CDR2 from the germline V gene are SEHNR and FQNEAQ (reference sequence). V dropped 5 bases and J dropped 4; count of bases not matched to a gene: 7. In nucleotides, the CDR3 is TGTGCCAGCAGCACCGACAGGGTCGGCACTGAAGCTTTCTTT. It encodes CASSTDRVGTEAFF.

This rearrangement joins TRBV19 to TRBJ2-1, with D perhaps matching TRBD2 (5 bases). This CDR3 is built from 15 residues. Trimming removed 4 bases at V and 4 bases at J, with 14 bases between. Germline CDR1 reads LNHDA; CDR2 reads SQIVND (reference sequence). The DNA for the CDR3 is TGTGCCAGTAGTAAAGGGATAGGAGGTTACAATGAGCAGTTCTTC. This gives the protein CASSKGIGGYNEQFF.

The chain has TRBV11-2 and TRBJ2-7; D might be TRBD2 (7 bases). The CDR3 is 15 amino acids. The germline CDR1 and CDR2 sequences are SGHAT and FQNNGV. The V gene lost 5 bases and the J gene lost 0 bases, with 14 bases spanning the gap. Written as DNA, the CDR3 is TGTGCCAGCAGCCTAGCGGACAGACTCTCCTACGAGCAGTACTTC. Translated, it gives CASSLADRLSYEQYF.

The table lists this clone with a count of one. The rearrangement uses TRBV4-1 and TRBJ2-7, with 8 bases identical to TRBD1. In germline, CDR1 is MGHRA, CDR2 YSYEKL. CDR3 length: 14 residues. Trimming took 3 bases from V and 3 from J; bases not matched to a gene: 4. This CDR3 reads CASSQGQVGYEQYF. The CDR3 nucleotides read TGCGCCAGCAGCCAGGGACAGGTAGGCTACGAGCAGTACTTC.

This chain connects TRBV7-6 to TRBJ1-2, with 7 bases lining up with TRBD1. The CDR3 consists of 15 residues. The ends lost 5 bases at V and 4 bases at J; junction bases unmatched: 10. In germline, CDR1 is SGHVS, CDR2 FNYEAQ. The CDR3 loop is CASSPGTDLAYGYTF. The CDR3, as DNA: TGTGCCAGCAGCCCTGGGACAGACCTTGCCTATGGCTACACCTTC. The whole variable domain, remainder taken from reference TRBV7-6 and TRBJ1-2, is GAGVSQSPRYKVTKRGQDVALRCDPISGHVSLYWYRQALGQGPEFLTYFNYEAQQDKSGLPNDRFSAERPEGSISTLTIQRTEQRDSAMYRCASSPGTDLAYGYTFGSGTRLTVV.

The chain couples TRBV7-9 to TRBJ2-5, with D possibly matching TRBD1 (10 bases). With 6 bases removed from V and 3 bases from J, the gap between germline ends came to 23 bases. Germline V gives CDR1 SEHNR, CDR2 FQNEAQ (reference sequence). The CDR3 has 17 amino acids. In DNA, the CDR3 is TGTGCCAGCAGGCGACAGGGGGCAAGCGGGGGGAAAGAGACCCAGTACTTC. It yields the protein CASRRQGASGGKETQYF.

V gene TRBV5-5 combines with J gene TRBJ2-1, with TRBD1 identical over 8 bases. CDR1 is SGHKS, CDR2 YYEKEE, per germline (reference sequence). With 5 bases clipped from V and 0 bases from J, the junction kept 4 bases outside the gene matches. This CDR3 comprises 15 residues. The CDR3 reads CASRGQVSSYNEQFF. The DNA for the CDR3 is TGTGCCAGCAGGGGACAGGTGAGCTCCTACAATGAGCAGTTCTTC.

The chain combines TRBV6-1 with TRBJ2-2; D might be TRBD2 (5 bases). Germline loops: CDR1 MNHNS, CDR2 SASEGT. CDR3 length equals 11 residues. V lost 7 bases and J lost 6, with 6 bases in between. CDR3 sequence reads: CASIGAGELFF. DNA for the CDR3: TGTGCCAGCATCGGGGCCGGGGAGCTGTTTTTT.

This rearrangement joins TRBV7-8 to TRBJ2-5, with 9 nucleotides matching TRBD2. The germline V gene has CDR1 SGHVS and CDR2 FQNEAQ. There are 15 residues in the CDR3. V lost 5 bases, J lost 6 bases, and 10 bases stayed unmatched. CDR3: CASSPTAGGPKTQYF. The CDR3 nucleotides are TGTGCCAGCAGCCCAACGGCGGGGGGGCCCAAGACCCAGTACTTC.

The chain combines TRBV6-5 with TRBJ2-2; a weak D match, TRBD1 (6 bases). The CDR3 totals 15 residues. Looked up from germline, CDR1 is MNHEY and CDR2 is SVGAGI. V lost 5 bases and J 5 bases, leaving 15 bases between the germline ends. As DNA, the CDR3 is TGTGCCAGCAGTCCATACGTCCAGGGGACCGGGGAGCTGTTTTTT. Translating it yields CASSPYVQGTGELFF.

The V gene is TRBV30, the J gene TRBJ1-1; D is possibly TRBD1 (5 bases). CDR3 length: 13 amino acids. Germline lookup yields CDR1 GTSNPN and CDR2 SVGIG (reference sequence). The CDR3: CVSRGEWGTEAFF. The CDR3, as DNA: TGTGTCTCGCGGGGGGAGTGGGGCACTGAAGCTTTCTTT.

The chain combines TRBV5-4 with TRBJ1-4; 9 bases align to TRBD1. Germline trimming cut 4 bases from V and 4 bases from J; bases unmatched to any gene: 11. Germline V gene data show CDR1 as SGHNT and CDR2 as YYREEE (reference sequence). The CDR3 length is 17 residues. The CDR3 sequence: CASSRPGQGGFNEKLFF. The CDR3 nucleotides read TGTGCCAGCAGCCGGCCGGGACAGGGTGGGTTTAATGAAAAACTGTTTTTT.

The V call is TRBV30, the J call TRBJ2-3; D uncertain. The CDR3 extends over 13 amino acids. Germline V gives CDR1 GTSNPN, CDR2 SVGIG (reference sequence). Between the trimmed V and J ends, which lost 2 bases and 2 bases, there was a span of 8 bases. The CDR3 nucleotides read TGTGCCTGGAGTCCACAGTACACAGATACGCAGTATTTT. It codes for CAWSPQYTDTQYF.

The CDR3 DNA reads as TGTGCCAGCAGTTACTCTGGGGAGGGCGGCTACACCTTC. It codes for CASSYSGEGGYTF. The chain has TRBV6-6 and TRBJ1-2, with no clear D. The germline CDR1 and CDR2 sequences are MNHNY and SVGAGI (reference sequence). The CDR3 extends over 13 amino acids. V lost 0 bases, J lost 8 bases, and 10 bases lay in between.

This clone has only a few counts. This chain connects TRBV19 to TRBJ2-1, with D perhaps TRBD2 (5 bases). CDR1 is LNHDA, CDR2 SQIVND, per germline (reference sequence). With 3 bases removed from V and 7 bases from J, the gap between germline ends came to 16 bases. CDR3 length: 15 amino acids. CDR3: CASSILAHGGNEQFF. CDR3 coding DNA: TGTGCCAGTAGTATTTTAGCGCATGGAGGTAATGAGCAGTTCTTC.

The chain joins TRBV19 to TRBJ2-1, with D possibly being TRBD2 (7 bases). V was trimmed by 3 bases and J by 7 bases, leaving 13 bases between them. Germline V gives CDR1 LNHDA, CDR2 SQIVND (reference sequence). The CDR3 is 14 residues long. In DNA form, the CDR3 reads TGTGCCAGTAGTATCCGGGGGGCTGGGAATGAGCAGTTCTTC. It yields the protein CASSIRGAGNEQFF.